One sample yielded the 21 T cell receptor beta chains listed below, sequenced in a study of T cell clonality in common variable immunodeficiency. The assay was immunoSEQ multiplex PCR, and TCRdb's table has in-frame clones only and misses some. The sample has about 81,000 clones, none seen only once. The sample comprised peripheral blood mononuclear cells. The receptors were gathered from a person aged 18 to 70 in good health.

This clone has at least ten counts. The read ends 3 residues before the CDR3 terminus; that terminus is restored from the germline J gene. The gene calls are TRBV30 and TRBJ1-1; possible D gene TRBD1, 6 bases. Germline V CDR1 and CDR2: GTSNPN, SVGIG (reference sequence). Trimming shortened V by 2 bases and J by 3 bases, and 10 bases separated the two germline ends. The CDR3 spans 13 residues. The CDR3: CAWSQGPDTEAFF. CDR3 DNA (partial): TGTGCCTGGAGTCAGGGGCCAGACACTGAA.

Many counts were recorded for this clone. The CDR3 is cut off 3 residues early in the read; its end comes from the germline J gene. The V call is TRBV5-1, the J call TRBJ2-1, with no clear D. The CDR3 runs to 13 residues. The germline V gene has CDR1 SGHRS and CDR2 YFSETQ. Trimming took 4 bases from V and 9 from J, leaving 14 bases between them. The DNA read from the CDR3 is TGCGCCAGCAGCCCCCCTGCAGGTTTTGAG. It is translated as CASSPPAGFE. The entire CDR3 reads CASSPPAGFEQFF.

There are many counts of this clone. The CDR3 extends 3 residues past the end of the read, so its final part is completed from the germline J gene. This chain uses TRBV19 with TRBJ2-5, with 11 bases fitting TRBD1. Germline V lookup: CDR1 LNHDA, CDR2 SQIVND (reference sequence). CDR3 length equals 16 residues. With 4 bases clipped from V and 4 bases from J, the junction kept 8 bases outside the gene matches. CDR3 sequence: CASSTRTGGAAETQYF. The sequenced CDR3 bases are TGTGCCAGTAGTACCCGGACAGGGGGCGCGGCAGAGACC.

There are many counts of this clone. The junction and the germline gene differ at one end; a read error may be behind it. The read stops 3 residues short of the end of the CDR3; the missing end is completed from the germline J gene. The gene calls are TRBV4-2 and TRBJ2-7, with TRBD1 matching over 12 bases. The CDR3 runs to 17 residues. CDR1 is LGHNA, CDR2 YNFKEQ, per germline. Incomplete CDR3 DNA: TGCGCCAGCAGCCAAGATGCCGGGACAGGGGGCGTCTACGAG. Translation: CASSQDAGTGGVYE. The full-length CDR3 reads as CASSQDAGTGGVYEQYF.

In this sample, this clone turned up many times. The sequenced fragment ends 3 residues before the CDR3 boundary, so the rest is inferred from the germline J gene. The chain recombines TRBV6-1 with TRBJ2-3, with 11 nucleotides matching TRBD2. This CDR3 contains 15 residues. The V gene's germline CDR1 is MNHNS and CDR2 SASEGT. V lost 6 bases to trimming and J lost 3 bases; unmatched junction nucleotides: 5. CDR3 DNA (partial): TGTGCCAGCAGGGAAACTAGCGGGAGAACAGATACG. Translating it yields CASRETSGRTDT. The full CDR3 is CASRETSGRTDTQYF.

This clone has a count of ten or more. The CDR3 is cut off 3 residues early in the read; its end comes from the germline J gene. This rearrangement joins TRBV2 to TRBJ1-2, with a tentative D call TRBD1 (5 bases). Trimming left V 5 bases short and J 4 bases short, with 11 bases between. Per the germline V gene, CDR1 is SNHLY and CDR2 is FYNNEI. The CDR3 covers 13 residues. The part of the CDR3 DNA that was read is TGTGCCAGCAGTAAAGACAGTCTCTATGGC. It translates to CASSKDSLYG. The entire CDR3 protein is CASSKDSLYGYTF.

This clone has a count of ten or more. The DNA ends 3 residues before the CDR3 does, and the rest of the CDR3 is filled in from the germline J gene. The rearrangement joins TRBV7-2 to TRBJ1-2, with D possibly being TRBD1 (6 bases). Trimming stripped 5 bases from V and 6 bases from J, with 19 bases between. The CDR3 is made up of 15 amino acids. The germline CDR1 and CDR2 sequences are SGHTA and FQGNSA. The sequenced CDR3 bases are TGTGCCAGCAGCCTCCTTTCGGGGGGCGGGCATGGC. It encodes CASSLLSGGGHG. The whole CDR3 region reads CASSLLSGGGHGYTF.

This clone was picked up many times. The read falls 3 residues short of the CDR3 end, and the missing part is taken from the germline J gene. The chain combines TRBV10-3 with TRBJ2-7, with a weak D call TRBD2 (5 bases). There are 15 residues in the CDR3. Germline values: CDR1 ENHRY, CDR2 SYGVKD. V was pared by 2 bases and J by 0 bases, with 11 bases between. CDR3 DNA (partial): TGTGCCATCAGTGAGGCGGACGGACTCTCCTACGAG. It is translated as CAISEADGLSYE. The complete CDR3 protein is CAISEADGLSYEQYF.

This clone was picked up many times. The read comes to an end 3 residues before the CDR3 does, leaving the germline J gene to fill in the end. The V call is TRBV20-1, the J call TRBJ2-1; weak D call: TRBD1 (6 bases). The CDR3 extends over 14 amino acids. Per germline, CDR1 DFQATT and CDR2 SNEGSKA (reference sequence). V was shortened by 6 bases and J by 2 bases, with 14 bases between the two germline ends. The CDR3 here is CSAGVQGTYNEQFF. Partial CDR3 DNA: TGCAGTGCGGGAGTTCAGGGGACCTACAATGAG.

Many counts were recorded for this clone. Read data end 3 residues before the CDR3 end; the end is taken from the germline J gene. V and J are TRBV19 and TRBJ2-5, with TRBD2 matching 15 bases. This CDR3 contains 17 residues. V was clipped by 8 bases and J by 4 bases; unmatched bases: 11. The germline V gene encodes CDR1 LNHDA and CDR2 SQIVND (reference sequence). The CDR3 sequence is CASSRTSGRAQGETQYF. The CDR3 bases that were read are TGTGCCAGTTCCAGGACTAGCGGGAGGGCCCAAGGAGAGACC.

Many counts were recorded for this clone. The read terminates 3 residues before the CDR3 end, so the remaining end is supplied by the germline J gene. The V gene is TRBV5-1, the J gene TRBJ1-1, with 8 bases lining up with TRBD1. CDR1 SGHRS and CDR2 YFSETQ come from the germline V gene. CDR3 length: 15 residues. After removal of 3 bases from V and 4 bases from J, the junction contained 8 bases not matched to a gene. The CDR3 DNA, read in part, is TGCGCCAGCAGCTCCCCGGACAGGGTGGGCACTGAA. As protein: CASSSPDRVGTE. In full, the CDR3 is CASSSPDRVGTEAFF.

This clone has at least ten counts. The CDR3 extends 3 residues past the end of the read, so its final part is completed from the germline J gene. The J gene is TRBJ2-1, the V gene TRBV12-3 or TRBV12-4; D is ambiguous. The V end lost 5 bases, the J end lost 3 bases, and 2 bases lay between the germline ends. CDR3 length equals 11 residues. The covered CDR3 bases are TGTGCCAGCAGTCTCTACAATGAG. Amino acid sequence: CASSLYNE. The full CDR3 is CASSLYNEQFF.

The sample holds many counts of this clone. The CDR3 sequence is CASSQTGGGTEAFF. CDR3 DNA (partial): TGCGCCAGCAGCCAGACCGGGGGAGGTACTGAA. The chain carries TRBV4-1 and TRBJ1-1; D perhaps matches TRBD1 (5 bases). The sequence runs out 3 residues before the end of the CDR3; the remainder is reconstructed from the germline J gene. V dropped 3 bases and J dropped 5 bases, with 13 bases sitting between them. The CDR3 is made up of 14 amino acids. Germline V gene sequence: CDR1 MGHRA, CDR2 YSYEKL.

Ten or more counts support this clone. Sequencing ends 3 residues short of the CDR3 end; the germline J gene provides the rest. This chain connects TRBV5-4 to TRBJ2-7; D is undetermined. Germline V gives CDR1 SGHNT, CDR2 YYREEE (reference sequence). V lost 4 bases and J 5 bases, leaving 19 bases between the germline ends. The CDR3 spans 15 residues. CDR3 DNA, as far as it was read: TGTGCCAGCAGCCAGAGGCAGGCCTCCGTCAACGAG. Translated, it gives CASSQRQASVNE. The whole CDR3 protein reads CASSQRQASVNEQYF.

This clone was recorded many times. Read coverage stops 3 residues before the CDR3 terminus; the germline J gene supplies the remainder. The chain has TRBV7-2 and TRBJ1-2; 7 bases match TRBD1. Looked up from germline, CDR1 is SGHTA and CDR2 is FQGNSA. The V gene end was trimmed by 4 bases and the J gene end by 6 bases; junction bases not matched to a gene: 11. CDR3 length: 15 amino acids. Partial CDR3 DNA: TGTGCCAGCAGCTCAAACAGGGGCGAGAGTGATGGC. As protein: CASSSNRGESDG. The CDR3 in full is CASSSNRGESDGYTF.

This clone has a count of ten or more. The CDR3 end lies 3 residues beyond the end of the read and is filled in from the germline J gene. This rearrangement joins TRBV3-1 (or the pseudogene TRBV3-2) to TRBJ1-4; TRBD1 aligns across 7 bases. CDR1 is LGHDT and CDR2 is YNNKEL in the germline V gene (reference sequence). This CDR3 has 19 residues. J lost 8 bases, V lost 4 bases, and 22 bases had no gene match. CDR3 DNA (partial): TGTGCCAGCAGCCCCATATTCCGGGACAGCCGCGATGGGGCAGAAAAA. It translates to CASSPIFRDSRDGAEK. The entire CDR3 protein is CASSPIFRDSRDGAEKLFF.

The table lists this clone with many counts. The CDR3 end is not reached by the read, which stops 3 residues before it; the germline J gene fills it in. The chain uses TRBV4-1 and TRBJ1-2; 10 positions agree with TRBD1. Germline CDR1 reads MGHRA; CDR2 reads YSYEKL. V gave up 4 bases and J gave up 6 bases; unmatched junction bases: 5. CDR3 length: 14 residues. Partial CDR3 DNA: TGCGCCAGCAGCCTTCCAGGGACAGGGGATGGC. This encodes CASSLPGTGDG. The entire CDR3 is CASSLPGTGDGYTF.

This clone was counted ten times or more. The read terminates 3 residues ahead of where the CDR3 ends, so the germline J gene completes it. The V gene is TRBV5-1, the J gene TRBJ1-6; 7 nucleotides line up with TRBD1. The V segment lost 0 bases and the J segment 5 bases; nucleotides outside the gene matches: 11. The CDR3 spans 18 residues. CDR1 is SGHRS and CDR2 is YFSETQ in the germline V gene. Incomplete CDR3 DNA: TGCGCCAGCAGCTTGGAAGGGGTAACAGGGGCCAATAATTCACCC. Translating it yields CASSLEGVTGANNSP. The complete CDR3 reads CASSLEGVTGANNSPLHF.

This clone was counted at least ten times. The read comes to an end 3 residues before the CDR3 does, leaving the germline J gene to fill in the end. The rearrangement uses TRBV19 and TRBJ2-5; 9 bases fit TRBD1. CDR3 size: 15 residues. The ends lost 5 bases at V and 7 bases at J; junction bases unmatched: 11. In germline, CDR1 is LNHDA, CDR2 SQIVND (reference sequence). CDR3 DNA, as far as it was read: TGTGCCAGTAGTGTAGGGACAGGGCAGGGGGTGACC. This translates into CASSVGTGQGVT. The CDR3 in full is CASSVGTGQGVTQYF.

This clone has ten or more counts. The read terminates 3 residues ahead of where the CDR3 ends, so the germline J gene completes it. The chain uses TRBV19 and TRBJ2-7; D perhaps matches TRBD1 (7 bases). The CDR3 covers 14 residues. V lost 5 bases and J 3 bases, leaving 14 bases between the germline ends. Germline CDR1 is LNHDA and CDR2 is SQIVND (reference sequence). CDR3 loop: CASSGRRDSYEQYF. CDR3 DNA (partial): TGTGCCAGTAGTGGACGGCGGGACAGCTACGAG.

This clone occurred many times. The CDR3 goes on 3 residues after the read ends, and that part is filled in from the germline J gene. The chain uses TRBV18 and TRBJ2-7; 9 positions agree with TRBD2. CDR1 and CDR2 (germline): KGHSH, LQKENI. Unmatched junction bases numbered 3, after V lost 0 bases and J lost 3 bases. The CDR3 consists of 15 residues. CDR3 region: CASSPPGSGGYEQYF. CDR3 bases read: TGTGCCAGCTCACCACCGGGTAGCGGGGGCTACGAG.